This T cell receptor (beta chain) is drawn from a study of regulatory T cells in long-lasting Graves disease. Libraries of TCR beta came from iRepertoire HTBI primers plus Arm-PCR of CDR3 regions. TCRdb reprocessed the multiplex PCR reads via MiXCR and lists one record per CDR3 protein. The sample yields hundreds of thousands of distinct CDR3 sequences, around 30% seen once. The CDR3 is made up of 18 amino acids. Germline values: CDR1 LGHDT, CDR2 YNNKEL (reference sequence). V lost 4 bases to trimming and J lost 2 bases, with 18 bases between them. Time point indicated: persistent/refractory GD, antithyroid drugs over 5 years with positive TRAb. The TCR library was made from RNA extracted from PBMCs. Patients were enrolled at an endocrinology department in Xi'an, China. The study, taken as a whole, reports: Persistent Graves' disease cases displayed lower TCR diversity than newly diagnosed ones. When disease was persistent, TRBV28, TRBJ1-2 and TRBJ2-5 were the favored segments.

A remark on this clonotype: What it binds is unknown.

The rearrangement links TRBV3-1 to TRBJ1-6; no definite D call. This receptor was taken from a female donor with Graves disease. The sample here was peripheral blood mononuclear cells (PBMCs), taken when the disease was refractory, from a patient treated with antithyroid drugs. This CDR3 is CASSLRLLTGAYNSPLHF. CDR3 nucleotide sequence: TGTGCCAGCAGCCTACGATTGTTAACCGGGGCCTATAATTCACCCCTCCACTTT.